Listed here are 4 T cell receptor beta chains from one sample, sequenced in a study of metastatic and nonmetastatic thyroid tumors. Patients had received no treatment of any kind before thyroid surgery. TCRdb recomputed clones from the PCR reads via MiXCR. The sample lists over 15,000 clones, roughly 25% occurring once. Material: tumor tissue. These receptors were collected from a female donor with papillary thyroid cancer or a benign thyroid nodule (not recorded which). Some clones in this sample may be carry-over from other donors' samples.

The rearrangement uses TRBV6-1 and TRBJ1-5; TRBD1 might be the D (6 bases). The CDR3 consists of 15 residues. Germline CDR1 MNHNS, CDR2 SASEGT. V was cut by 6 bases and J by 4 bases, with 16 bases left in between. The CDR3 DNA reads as TGTGCCAGCAGCGAAAGGGGGGGCGGAAATCAGCCCCAGCATTTT. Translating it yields CASSERGGGNQPQHF.

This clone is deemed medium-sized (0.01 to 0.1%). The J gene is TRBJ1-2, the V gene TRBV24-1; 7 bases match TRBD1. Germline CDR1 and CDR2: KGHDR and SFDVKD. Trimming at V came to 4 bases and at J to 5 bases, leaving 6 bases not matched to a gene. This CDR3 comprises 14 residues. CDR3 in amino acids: CATSDNYRGYGYTF. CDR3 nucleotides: TGTGCCACCAGTGACAATTACAGGGGTTATGGCTACACCTTC.

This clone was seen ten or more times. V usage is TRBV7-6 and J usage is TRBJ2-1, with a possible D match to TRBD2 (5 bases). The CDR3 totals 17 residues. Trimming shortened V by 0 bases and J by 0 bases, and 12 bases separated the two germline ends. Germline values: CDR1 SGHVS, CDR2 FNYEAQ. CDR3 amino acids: CASSLAEADSSYNEQFF. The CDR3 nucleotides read TGTGCCAGCAGCTTAGCGGAAGCGGATAGCTCCTACAATGAGCAGTTCTTC.

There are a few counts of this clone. The CDR3 coding sequence is TGCGCCAGCAGCACCCGGACAGAAAACACTGAAGCTTTCTTT. As protein: CASSTRTENTEAFF. This chain connects TRBV4-1 to TRBJ1-1, with D perhaps matching TRBD1 (6 bases). CDR1 is MGHRA, CDR2 YSYEKL, per germline. Trimming took off 5 bases at V and 2 bases at J, with 12 bases between the two ends. The CDR3 consists of 14 residues.